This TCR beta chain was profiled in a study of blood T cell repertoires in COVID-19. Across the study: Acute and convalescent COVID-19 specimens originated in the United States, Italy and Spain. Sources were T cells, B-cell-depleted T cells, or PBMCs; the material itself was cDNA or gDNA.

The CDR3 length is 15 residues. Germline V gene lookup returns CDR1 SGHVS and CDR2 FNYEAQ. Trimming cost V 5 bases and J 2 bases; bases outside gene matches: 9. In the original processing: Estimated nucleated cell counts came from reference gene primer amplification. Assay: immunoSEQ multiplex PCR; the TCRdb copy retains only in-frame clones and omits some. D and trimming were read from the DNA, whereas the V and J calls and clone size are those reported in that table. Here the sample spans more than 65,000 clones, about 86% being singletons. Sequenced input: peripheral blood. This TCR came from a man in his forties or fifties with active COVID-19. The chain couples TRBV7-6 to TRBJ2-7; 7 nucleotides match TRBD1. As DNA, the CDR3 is TGTGCCAGCAGCCTGCGGACAGGCCAACCCTACGAGCAGTACTTC. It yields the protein CASSLRTGQPYEQYF.